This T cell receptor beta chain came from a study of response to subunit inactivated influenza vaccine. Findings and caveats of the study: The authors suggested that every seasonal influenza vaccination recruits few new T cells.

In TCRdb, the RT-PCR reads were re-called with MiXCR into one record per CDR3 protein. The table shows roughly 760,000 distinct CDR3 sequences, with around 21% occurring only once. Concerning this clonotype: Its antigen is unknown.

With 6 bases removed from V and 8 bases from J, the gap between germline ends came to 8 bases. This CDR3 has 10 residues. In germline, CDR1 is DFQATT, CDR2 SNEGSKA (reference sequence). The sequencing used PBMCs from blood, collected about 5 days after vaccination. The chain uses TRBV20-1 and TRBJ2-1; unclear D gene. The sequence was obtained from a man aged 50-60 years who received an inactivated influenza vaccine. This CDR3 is CSAPLDEQFF. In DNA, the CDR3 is TGCAGTGCCCCCCTCGATGAGCAGTTCTTC.